The 15 T cell receptor beta chains below all came from one sample that was sequenced in a study of blood T cell repertoires in COVID-19. The data were produced by immunoSEQ multiplex PCR, yet TCRdb's version contains in-frame clones alone and is incomplete. There are around 230,000 clones in the sample; roughly 90% occur only once, and 3.5% to 4.5% lies in the top ten. Sequenced: PBMCs or T cells enriched from blood (not recorded which). The receptors were gathered from a woman aged 25 to 39 with acute COVID-19.

This clone was seen once. The chain couples TRBV24-1 to TRBJ1-5; unclear D gene. CDR1 is KGHDR and CDR2 is SFDVKD in the germline V gene. Trimming took off 2 bases at V and 4 bases at J, with 14 bases between the two ends. CDR3 length: 16 amino acids. The CDR3 nucleotides read TGTGCCACCAGTGATTCGAGGGCGGTGAGAAATCAGCCCCAGCATTTT. Its protein product is CATSDSRAVRNQPQHF.

This sequence joins TRBV5-5 and TRBJ1-6, with 7 bases fitting TRBD1. CDR1 and CDR2 (germline): SGHKS, YYEKEE (reference sequence). The CDR3 has 15 amino acids. With V trimmed by 3 bases and J by 7 bases, 7 bases remained unmatched. CDR3 amino acids: CASSYQGTENSPLHF. CDR3 sequence (DNA): TGTGCCAGCAGCTATCAGGGGACAGAGAATTCACCCCTCCACTTT. Looking up the rest from reference TRBV5-5 and TRBJ1-6 gives the full variable domain: DAGVTQSPTHLIKTRGQQVTLRCSPISGHKSVSWYQQVLGQGPQFIFQYYEKEERGRGNFPDRFSARQFPNYSSELNVNALLLGDSALYLCASSYQGTENSPLHFGNGTRLTVT.

The gene calls are TRBV11-2 and TRBJ2-7, with a possible D match to TRBD2 (5 bases). The CDR3 has 12 residues. From germline, CDR1 is SGHAT and CDR2 FQNNGV. Trimming took off 1 base at V and 6 bases at J, with 7 bases between the two ends. The CDR3 is CASSLARGEQYF. The CDR3 nucleotides read TGTGCCAGCAGCTTAGCTCGGGGCGAGCAGTACTTC.

This rearrangement joins TRBV6-5 to TRBJ1-1; no reliable D call. Germline values: CDR1 MNHEY, CDR2 SVGAGI. This CDR3 has 13 residues. Trimming left V 0 bases short and J 5 bases short, with 7 bases between. CDR3 protein: CASSYSSRTEAFF. CDR3 nucleotides: TGTGCCAGCAGTTACTCCAGCAGGACTGAAGCTTTCTTT.

CDR3 sequence (DNA): TGTGCCAGCAGTGATGGACAGGGAGGGACTGAAGCTTTCTTT. Amino acid sequence: CASSDGQGGTEAFF. The chain employs TRBV25-1 and TRBJ1-1; the match to TRBD1 covers 8 bases. The CDR3 has 14 residues. The ends lost 3 bases at V and 5 bases at J; junction bases unmatched: 5. Germline V CDR1 and CDR2: MGHDK, SYGVNS. Full variable domain (missing parts from reference TRBV25-1 and TRBJ1-1): EADIYQTPRYLVIGTGKKITLECSQTMGHDKMYWYQQDPGMELHLIHYSYGVNSTEKGDLSSESTVSRIRTEHFPLTLESARPSHTSQYLCASSDGQGGTEAFFGQGTRLTVV.

V usage is TRBV4-1 and J usage is TRBJ1-2; the D gene is possibly TRBD1 (6 bases). Between the trimmed V and J ends, which lost 4 bases and 2 bases, there was a span of 14 bases. The CDR3 contains 15 residues. CDR1 and CDR2 from the germline V gene are MGHRA and YSYEKL. The CDR3 coding sequence is TGCGCCAGCAGCCGGGGTTCCAGGGGCAACTATGGCTACACCTTC. Translated, it gives CASSRGSRGNYGYTF.

This clone occurred once. This chain connects TRBV20-1 to TRBJ1-5; TRBD1 matches at 10 bases. There are 17 residues in the CDR3. The junction had 9 bases not matched to a gene; V was cut back by 3 bases and J by 1 base. The V gene's germline CDR1 is DFQATT and CDR2 SNEGSKA (reference sequence). CDR3 bases: TGCAGTGCTAGTGCTCGATCGGGACAGGGGAGCAATCAGCCCCAGCATTTT. As protein: CSASARSGQGSNQPQHF.

As for this clone: This clone may be a read error of a much larger clone one base away. The chain uses TRBV6-5 and TRBJ1-1, with 8 positions matching TRBD1. CDR1 and CDR2 (germline): MNHEY, SVGAGI. The CDR3 extends over 14 amino acids. V was pared by 6 bases and J by 1 base, with 4 bases of the junction left unmatched. CDR3 in amino acids: CASRAGTGNTEAFF. CDR3 nucleotide sequence: TGTGCCAGCAGGGCCGGGACAGGGAACACTGAAGCTTTCTTT.

The V gene is TRBV19, the J gene TRBJ2-7; D unclear. From germline, CDR1 is LNHDA and CDR2 SQIVND (reference sequence). Trimming removed 3 bases at V and 3 bases at J, with 9 bases between. This CDR3 comprises 13 residues. The DNA for the CDR3 is TGTGCCAGTAGTATCGGTCCCCACTACGAGCAGTACTTC. It encodes CASSIGPHYEQYF.

The chain is built from TRBV7-9 and TRBJ2-5; D is undetermined. The CDR3 has 12 residues. Germline values: CDR1 SEHNR, CDR2 FQNEAQ (reference sequence). The V end was cut by 8 bases, the J end by 5 bases, with 12 bases between. CDR3 protein: CASAAGWETQYF. CDR3 DNA: TGTGCCAGCGCTGCAGGCTGGGAGACCCAGTACTTC. Combining the CDR3 with reference TRBV7-9 and TRBJ2-5 gives the whole variable domain DTGVSQNPRHKITKRGQNVTFRCDPISEHNRLYWYRQTLGQGPEFLTYFQNEAQLEKSRLLSDRFSAERPKGSFSTLEIQRTEQGDSAMYLCASAAGWETQYFGPGTRLLVL.

The gene calls are TRBV30 and TRBJ1-2; D not resolved. CDR1 GTSNPN and CDR2 SVGIG come from the germline V gene (reference sequence). V was shortened by 7 bases and J by 7 bases, with 16 bases between the two germline ends. The CDR3 consists of 12 residues. CDR3 protein: CAYPSTAIGYTF. The CDR3 DNA follows: TGTGCCTACCCTAGTACGGCTATTGGCTACACCTTC.

The sample holds one count of this clone. The rearrangement links TRBV2 to TRBJ2-2, with D perhaps matching TRBD1 (5 bases). The germline CDR1 and CDR2 sequences are SNHLY and FYNNEI. V gave up 10 bases and J gave up 1 base, with 16 bases separating them. This CDR3 is built from 15 residues. The CDR3 DNA sequence: TGTGCCACTAGGGGTTCAGGGCTGAACACCGGGGAGCTGTTTTTT. Translated: CATRGSGLNTGELFF.

The J gene is TRBJ1-1, the V gene TRBV7-9; D call uncertain. The V gene lost 1 base and the J gene lost 3 bases, with 6 bases spanning the gap. The CDR3 is made up of 13 amino acids. The germline V gene encodes CDR1 SEHNR and CDR2 FQNEAQ (reference sequence). Here the CDR3 reads CASSLESYTEAFF. The CDR3, as DNA: TGTGCCAGCAGCTTAGAATCGTACACTGAAGCTTTCTTT.

This clone was counted only a few times. The V gene is TRBV24-1, the J gene TRBJ2-2, with 11 bases identical to TRBD2. Germline assignment: CDR1 KGHDR and CDR2 SFDVKD. With V trimmed by 4 bases and J by 4 bases, 4 bases remained unmatched. The CDR3 contains 16 residues. CDR3 sequence reads: CATSELAGGLTGELFF. The CDR3 nucleotides are TGTGCCACCAGTGAGCTAGCGGGGGGCCTCACCGGGGAGCTGTTTTTT.

The rearrangement uses TRBV4-3 and TRBJ2-7, with D possibly being TRBD1 (5 bases). V lost 0 bases and J lost 0, with 9 bases in between. The germline gives CDR1 LGHNA, CDR2 YSLEER. This CDR3 has 15 amino acids. The CDR3, as DNA: TGCGCCAGCAGCCAAGACAGGGCGAGCTCCTACGAGCAGTACTTC. Residues: CASSQDRASSYEQYF.